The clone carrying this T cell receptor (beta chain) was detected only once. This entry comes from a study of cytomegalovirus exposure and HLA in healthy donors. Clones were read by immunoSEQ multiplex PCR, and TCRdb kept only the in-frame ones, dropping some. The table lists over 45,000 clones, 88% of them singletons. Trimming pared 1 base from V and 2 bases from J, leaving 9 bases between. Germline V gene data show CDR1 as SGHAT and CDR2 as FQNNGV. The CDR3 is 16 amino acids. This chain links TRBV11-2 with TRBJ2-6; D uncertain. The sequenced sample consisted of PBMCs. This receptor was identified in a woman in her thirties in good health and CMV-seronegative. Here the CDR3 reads CASSLVGTAGANVLTF. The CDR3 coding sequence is TGTGCCAGCAGCTTAGTCGGTACCGCTGGGGCCAACGTCCTGACTTTC.